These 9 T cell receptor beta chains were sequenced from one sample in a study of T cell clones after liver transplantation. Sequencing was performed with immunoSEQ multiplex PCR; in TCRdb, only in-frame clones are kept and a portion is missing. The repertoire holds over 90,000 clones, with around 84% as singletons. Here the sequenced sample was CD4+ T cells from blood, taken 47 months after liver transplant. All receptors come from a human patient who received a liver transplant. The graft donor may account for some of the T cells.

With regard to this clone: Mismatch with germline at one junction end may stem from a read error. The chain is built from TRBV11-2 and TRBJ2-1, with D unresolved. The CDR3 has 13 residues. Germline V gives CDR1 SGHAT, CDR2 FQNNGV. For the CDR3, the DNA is TGTGCCAGCAGCTTAGGGCCTCCATTGATCGGACTCTTC. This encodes CASSLGPPLIGLF.

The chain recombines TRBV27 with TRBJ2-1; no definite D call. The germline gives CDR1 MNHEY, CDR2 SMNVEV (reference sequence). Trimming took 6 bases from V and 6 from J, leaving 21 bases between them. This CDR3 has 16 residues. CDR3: CASRRVGLRDFNEQFF. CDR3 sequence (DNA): TGTGCCAGCAGACGAGTCGGCCTTCGCGACTTCAATGAGCAGTTCTTC.

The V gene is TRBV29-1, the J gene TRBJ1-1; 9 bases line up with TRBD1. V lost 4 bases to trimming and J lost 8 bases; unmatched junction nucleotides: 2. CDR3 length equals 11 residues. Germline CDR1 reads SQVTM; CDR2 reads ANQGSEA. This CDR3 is CSVGDRAEAFF. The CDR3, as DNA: TGCAGCGTTGGGGACAGGGCGGAAGCTTTCTTT.

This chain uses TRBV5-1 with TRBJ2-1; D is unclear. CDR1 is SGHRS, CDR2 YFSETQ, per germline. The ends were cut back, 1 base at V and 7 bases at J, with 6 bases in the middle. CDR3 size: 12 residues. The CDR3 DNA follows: TGCGCCAGCAGCTTGTACGGGAATGAGCAGTTCTTC. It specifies CASSLYGNEQFF.

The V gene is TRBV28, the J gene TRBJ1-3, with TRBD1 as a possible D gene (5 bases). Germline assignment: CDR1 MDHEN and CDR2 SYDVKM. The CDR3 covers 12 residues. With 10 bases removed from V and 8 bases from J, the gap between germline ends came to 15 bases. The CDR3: CATGTRRDTIYF. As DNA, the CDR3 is TGTGCCACCGGGACGAGGAGAGACACCATATATTTT. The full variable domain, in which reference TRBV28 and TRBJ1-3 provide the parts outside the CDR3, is DVKVTQSSRYLVKRTGEKVFLECVQDMDHENMFWYRQDPGLGLRLIYFSYDVKMKEKGDIPEGYSVSREKKERFSLILESASTNQTSMYLCATGTRRDTIYFGEGSWLTVV.

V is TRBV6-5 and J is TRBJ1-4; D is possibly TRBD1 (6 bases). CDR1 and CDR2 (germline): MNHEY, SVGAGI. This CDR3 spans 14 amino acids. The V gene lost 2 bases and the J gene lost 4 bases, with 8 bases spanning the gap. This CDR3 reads CASSYQGINEKLFF. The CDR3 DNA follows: TGTGCCAGCAGTTACCAGGGGATTAATGAAAAACTGTTTTTT.

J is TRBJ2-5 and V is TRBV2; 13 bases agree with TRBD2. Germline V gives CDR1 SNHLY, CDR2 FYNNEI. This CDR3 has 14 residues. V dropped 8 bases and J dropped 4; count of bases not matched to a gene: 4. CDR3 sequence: CASGGLAGLETQYF. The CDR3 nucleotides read TGTGCCAGCGGGGGACTAGCGGGGTTAGAGACCCAGTACTTC. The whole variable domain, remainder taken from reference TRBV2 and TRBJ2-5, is EPEVTQTPSHQVTQMGQEVILRCVPISNHLYFYWYRQILGQKVEFLVSFYNNEISEKSEIFDDQFSVERPDGSNFTLKIRSTKLEDSAMYFCASGGLAGLETQYFGPGTRLLVL.

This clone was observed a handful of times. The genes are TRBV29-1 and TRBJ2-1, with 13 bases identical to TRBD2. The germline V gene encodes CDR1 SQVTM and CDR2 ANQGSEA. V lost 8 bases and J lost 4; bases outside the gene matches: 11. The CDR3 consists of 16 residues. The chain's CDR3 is CSITRTSGGLYNEQFF. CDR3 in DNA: TGCAGCATTACCCGGACTAGCGGGGGTTTATACAATGAGCAGTTCTTC.

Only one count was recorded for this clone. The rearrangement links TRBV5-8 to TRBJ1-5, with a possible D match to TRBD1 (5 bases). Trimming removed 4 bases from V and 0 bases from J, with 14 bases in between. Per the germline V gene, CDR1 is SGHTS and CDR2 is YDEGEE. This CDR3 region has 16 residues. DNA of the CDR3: TGTGCCAGCAGCCGGGGGTCGGGTACTAGCAATCAGCCCCAGCATTTT. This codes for CASSRGSGTSNQPQHF.